This entry lists 10 T cell receptor beta chains sequenced from one sample in a study of blood T cell repertoires in COVID-19. Only in-frame clones appear in the TCRdb table, and some are missing; sequencing was by immunoSEQ multiplex PCR. The data contain about 170,000 clones, 65% to 85% of them seen just once; the ten biggest clones take up approximately 18%. Sequenced input: peripheral blood. The source of these receptors is a woman aged 65 to 85 who had recovered from COVID-19.

The chain combines TRBV18 with TRBJ2-7; 8 bases match TRBD1. CDR3 size: 14 residues. Looked up from germline, CDR1 is KGHSH and CDR2 is LQKENI. Trimming removed 5 bases from V and 4 bases from J; junction bases left unmatched: 7. The CDR3 loop reads CASSATGENYEQYF. DNA for the CDR3: TGTGCCAGCTCAGCGACAGGGGAGAATTACGAGCAGTACTTC.

The chain recombines TRBV14 with TRBJ1-2, with D hard to call. This CDR3 is built from 15 residues. With 4 bases removed from V and 3 bases from J, the gap between germline ends came to 15 bases. CDR1 and CDR2 (germline): SGHDN, FVKESK. The CDR3 DNA reads as TGTGCCAGCAGCCCAACAGAGCCCTACTACTATGGCTACACCTTC. This gives the protein CASSPTEPYYYGYTF.

V is TRBV6-5 and J is TRBJ2-5; 8 nucleotides align to TRBD1. Per the germline V gene, CDR1 is MNHEY and CDR2 is SVGAGI. The length of the CDR3 is 14 residues. After removal of 6 bases from V and 2 bases from J, the junction contained 5 bases not matched to a gene. CDR3: CASSKRQGQETQYF. As DNA, the CDR3 is TGTGCCAGCAGCAAGCGACAGGGGCAAGAGACCCAGTACTTC.

This chain connects TRBV11-2 to TRBJ2-1; 11 bases agree with TRBD2. Germline V gene lookup returns CDR1 SGHAT and CDR2 FQNNGV. J gave up 5 bases and V 5 bases, and 8 bases lay outside the gene matches. This CDR3 comprises 16 residues. DNA for the CDR3: TGTGCCAGCAGCCCTCCCGGGACTAGCGGCCACAATGAGCAGTTCTTC. This sequence encodes CASSPPGTSGHNEQFF.

This chain connects TRBV6-2 or TRBV6-3 to TRBJ2-5; D not certain. Germline CDR1 MNHEY, CDR2 SVGEGT. V was clipped by 6 bases and J by 4 bases, with 12 bases between them. This CDR3 comprises 13 residues. CDR3 nucleotide sequence: TGTGCCAGCAGCCCATCCCCGGGAGAGACCCAGTACTTC. Residues: CASSPSPGETQYF.

V and J are TRBV6-4 and TRBJ1-2; no definite D call. Germline V gene data show CDR1 as MRHNA and CDR2 as SNTAGT. V was shortened by 3 bases and J by 8 bases, with 13 bases between the two germline ends. The CDR3 sequence is 13 residues long. The DNA of the CDR3 is TGTGCCAGCAGTGAGGGCCCATCTTGGGGCTACACCTTC. It codes for CASSEGPSWGYTF.

The chain employs TRBV28 and TRBJ1-1; 7 bases align to TRBD1. Trimming took 6 bases from V and 1 from J; bases not matched to a gene: 5. CDR1 MDHEN and CDR2 SYDVKM come from the germline V gene. The CDR3 is 14 amino acids. CDR3 sequence (DNA): TGTGCCAGCAGGGGGGCAGGGGGGAACACTGAAGCTTTCTTT. This codes for CASRGAGGNTEAFF.

The chain carries TRBV7-2 and TRBJ2-5; 10 nucleotides align to TRBD2. This CDR3 is 14 amino acids long. V was pared by 1 base and J by 9 bases, with 5 bases of the junction left unmatched. The V gene's germline CDR1 is SGHTA and CDR2 FQGNSA. The CDR3 sequence is CASSLERGGVAQYF. For the CDR3, the DNA is TGTGCCAGCAGCTTAGAGCGGGGGGGGGTGGCCCAGTACTTC.

CDR3 nucleotide sequence: TGCGCCAGCAGCCAAGATTACTCTCGGGGAGGGAATGAGCAGTTCTTC. This gives the protein CASSQDYSRGGNEQFF. The chain links TRBV4-1 to TRBJ2-1; 7 positions match TRBD2. The CDR3 extends over 16 amino acids. The ends lost 0 bases at V and 7 bases at J; junction bases unmatched: 9. Germline loops: CDR1 MGHRA, CDR2 YSYEKL.

This rearrangement joins TRBV28 to TRBJ1-2; no reliable D call. Germline loops: CDR1 MDHEN, CDR2 SYDVKM. Trimming pared 0 bases from V and 2 bases from J, leaving 10 bases between. The CDR3 extends over 15 amino acids. The CDR3 DNA sequence: TGTGCCAGCAGTTTATGGGAGTCAGCGAACTATGGCTACACCTTC. This gives the protein CASSLWESANYGYTF.